One T cell receptor beta chain is described in this entry. Its antigen is unknown. No base qualities exist here, and no much larger clone lies one base off it. These data come from a study of T cell changes during pregnancy in multiple sclerosis (dated by TCRdb to about 2019). About the study as a whole: The study looked at changes in the T cell repertoire across pregnancy in women with multiple sclerosis.

The receptor library was made with the immunoSEQ multiplex PCR assay. The table comes from immuneACCESS by way of TCRdb, which keeps in-frame sequences with V and J called. Part of the clones is missing from these tables; in studies checked, under half for an unresolved V gene and the rest for unknown reasons. Counted in this sample were fewer than 85,000 clones; roughly 90% of them appeared once. Roughly 1.7% of the sample is held by the ten biggest clonotypes. There are 19 amino acids in the CDR3, from cysteine to phenylalanine inclusive. Only the CDR3 part of the read is kept: 57 bases, read in frame from the first base. From the germline V gene (reference sequence), CDR1 is SEHNR and CDR2 is FQNEAQ. Trimming takes 6 bases from V and 7 bases from J, and the germline ends sit 31 bases apart.

Sequenced material: peripheral blood, taken in the first trimester of pregnancy. This clonotype was obtained from a female donor in good health, enrolled as a control in a pregnancy study. Recombination connected TRBV7-9 to TRBJ2-1, and possibly TRBD2, on 5 matching bases. In nucleotide form, the sequence is TGTGCCAGCAGTCGCTTAAGGACCTCTAGTTATTTGTCGGGGAATGAGCAGTTCTTC. This is translated as CASSRLRTSSYLSGNEQFF. With the rest looked up from the reference TRBV7-9 and TRBJ2-1 genes rather than sequenced, the full variable domain is DTGVSQNPRHKITKRGQNVTFRCDPISEHNRLYWYRQTLGQGPEFLTYFQNEAQLEKSRLLSDRFSAERPKGSFSTLEIQRTEQGDSAMYLCASSRLRTSSYLSGNEQFFGPGTRLTVL.